A selection of T cell receptor beta chains follows, all from one sample in a study of T cell responses to AZD1222 COVID-19 vaccine. The repertoire was sequenced with immunoSEQ multiplex PCR; TCRdb's copy has only in-frame clones and lacks some. Found here are about 130,000 clones, about 90% of them singletons; the top ten hold roughly a sixth. Sequenced material: peripheral blood, taken on day 0 of MenACWY control vaccination. These receptors came from an adult in good health. Each CDR3 is given with its conserved first and last residue. The order of the fields is clone size, V gene, J gene, D gene, CDR3 DNA, CDR3 protein. A D gene is named only where the DNA matches it firmly. Expanded clones get a size class; other rows say once, few or many, or leave the size out.

.	TRBV28	TRBJ1-1	.	TGTGCCAGCAGTTCAGACAAGAACACTGAAGCTTTCTTT	CASSSDKNTEAFF
few	TRBV5-4	TRBJ2-7	.	TGTGCCAGCAGCTTGGGTTGGGGACAGGGAAAGCGGGAGTCATACGAGCAGTACTTC	CASSLGWGQGKRESYEQYF
.	TRBV9	TRBJ2-7	.	TGTGCCAGCAGCGTAGATTGGCTGAAGGAGCAGTACTTC	CASSVDWLKEQYF
.	TRBV29-1	TRBJ1-1	TRBD1	TGCAGCGAGAAACCGGGACAGGGGAACACTGAAGCTTTCTTT	CSEKPGQGNTEAFF
.	TRBV7-2	TRBJ2-7	.	TGTGCCAGCAGCTTAGCTGGAGGGGCCGGTGAGCAGTACTTC	CASSLAGGAGEQYF
.	TRBV19	TRBJ1-5	.	TGTGCCAGTACCGCCAGGACTTATAGCAATCAGCCCCAGCATTTT	CASTARTYSNQPQHF
.	TRBV12-3/TRBV12-4	TRBJ2-7	.	TGTGCCAGCAGTTTATCTTACGGCAACGAGCAGTACTTC	CASSLSYGNEQYF
.	TRBV11-2	TRBJ1-6	.	TGTGCCAGCAGCTCATCCGTTGGACGGAGGAGCTCCTATAATTCACCCCTCCACTTT	CASSSSVGRRSSYNSPLHF
once	TRBV24-1	TRBJ1-2	.	TGTGCCACCAGTGAGGGGGAGACTTACTATGGCTACACCTTC	CATSEGETYYGYTF
.	TRBV3-1/TRBV3-2	TRBJ2-5	.	TGTGCCAGCAGCCTGACGGTTGAAGGGACCCAGTACTTC	CASSLTVEGTQYF
once	TRBV3-1/TRBV3-2	TRBJ2-1	.	TGTGCCAGCACTCCTAGTTCCCGGGGGGCCGGTTACAATGAGCAGTTCTTC	CASTPSSRGAGYNEQFF
.	TRBV2	TRBJ2-1	TRBD2	TGTGCCAGCAGTGGGGGACTAGCGGGAGTCTATGAGCAGTTCTTC	CASSGGLAGVYEQFF
once	TRBV28	TRBJ2-7	.	TGTGCCAGCAGGGTTGACTACGAGCAGTACTTC	CASRVDYEQYF
.	TRBV28	TRBJ1-1	TRBD1	TGTGCCAGCAGGAGACGATCACAGGGGGCGGAAGCTTTCTTT	CASRRRSQGAEAFF
.	TRBV6-1	TRBJ2-1	.	TGTGCCAGCAGTGAAGGAGGGCCTTACAATGAGCAGTTCTTC	CASSEGGPYNEQFF
.	TRBV13	TRBJ2-1	TRBD2	TGTGCCAGCAGCCCCCTCCGGACTAGCGGGAGCAAGAATGAGCAGTTCTTC	CASSPLRTSGSKNEQFF
.	TRBV3-1/TRBV3-2	TRBJ1-1	.	TGTGCCAGCAGCCAAATGAACACTGAAGCTTTCTTT	CASSQMNTEAFF
.	TRBV28	TRBJ1-4	.	TGTGCCACCCTCGGGGGGAACCCAACTAATGAAAAACTGTTTTTT	CATLGGNPTNEKLFF
.	TRBV7-3	TRBJ1-5	TRBD1	TGTGCCAGCAGCTTAACGGCACCAGGGGGTAATCAGCCCCAGCATTTT	CASSLTAPGGNQPQHF
.	TRBV6-4	TRBJ2-3	.	TGTGCCAGCAGTGAGGCGGCAGGCGGTACAGATACGCAGTATTTT	CASSEAAGGTDTQYF
.	TRBV19	TRBJ1-6	.	TGTGCCAGTAGGGACAGCTATAATTCACCCCTCCACTTT	CASRDSYNSPLHF
.	TRBV13	TRBJ2-1	TRBD2	TGTGCCAGCAGCGTTATGGAGAGCGGGAACTCCTACAATGAGCAGTTCTTC	CASSVMESGNSYNEQFF
.	TRBV3-1/TRBV3-2	TRBJ2-3	TRBD2	TGTGCCAGCAGCCTCCAGACTAGCAGCCCAGATACGCAGTATTTT	CASSLQTSSPDTQYF
once	TRBV6-5	TRBJ2-7	.	TGTGCCAGCAGTTACGGGTGGGCACGGGGGCCCTACGAGCAGTACTTC	CASSYGWARGPYEQYF
.	TRBV28	TRBJ1-3	.	TGTGCCAGCAGTTCACCAAGGTTCTCTGGAAACACCATATATTTT	CASSSPRFSGNTIYF
.	TRBV5-1	TRBJ2-3	TRBD1	TGCGCCAGCAGCTTCGGGGACAGGGCTTCTAGCACAGATACGCAGTATTTT	CASSFGDRASSTDTQYF
.	TRBV19	TRBJ1-5	.	TGTGCCAGTAAGAGGCAGAATCAGCCCCAGCATTTT	CASKRQNQPQHF
.	TRBV7-2	TRBJ2-7	TRBD2	TGTGCCAGCAGCTTAACTAGCGGGGGCTCCTACGAGCAGTACTTC	CASSLTSGGSYEQYF
once	TRBV2	TRBJ2-3	.	TGTGCCAGCAGTGAGATCCCAGTAAGGCAGCCCGGGGAGTGGGCGCAGTATTTT	CASSEIPVRQPGEWAQYF
.	TRBV2	TRBJ2-7	.	TGTGCCAGCAGAGGAAGTGAGCAGTACTTC	CASRGSEQYF
.	TRBV19	TRBJ2-7	TRBD1	TGTGCCAGTAGTATACCAGGGGGCCTATCCGAGCAGTACTTC	CASSIPGGLSEQYF
.	TRBV3-1/TRBV3-2	TRBJ2-1	.	TGTGCCAGCAGCCAAGATGTACTCCTGAATGAGCAGTTCTTC	CASSQDVLLNEQFF
.	TRBV5-6	TRBJ1-6	TRBD1	TGTGCCAGCAGCTTACGCCGGGACAGGGGGCTTTTGAATTCACCCCTCCACTTT	CASSLRRDRGLLNSPLHF
many	TRBV10-1	TRBJ2-2	.	TGCGCCAGCAGCTACTCCCCTTTCTCCGGGGAGCTGTTTTTT	CASSYSPFSGELFF
.	TRBV27	TRBJ2-7	TRBD2	TGTGCCAGCAGTCTTAGCGGGGACTCCTACGAGCAGTACTTC	CASSLSGDSYEQYF
.	TRBV2	TRBJ2-3	.	TGTGCCAGCAGTGACCTGGACTTTCTGGATTTGTATTTT	CASSDLDFLDLYF
.	TRBV2	TRBJ2-5	.	TGTGCCAGCAGCACTGGGGCGATAATGGAGACCCAGTACTTC	CASSTGAIMETQYF
.	TRBV6-5	TRBJ2-5	.	TGTGCCAGCGGGCGACTAGTTCAAGAGACCCAGTACTTC	CASGRLVQETQYF
once	TRBV28	TRBJ1-1	.	TGTGCCAGCAGTCCAGGCCCTATGAACACTGAAGCTTTCTTT	CASSPGPMNTEAFF